The TCR beta chain described here comes from a study of T cell responses to AZD1222 COVID-19 vaccine (dated by TCRdb to the early 2020s). Study-wide context: TCR sequencing covered about 230 trial participants: 200 to 210 given two doses of AZD1222 and 26 given two doses of MenACWY control vaccine. Trial participants were enrolled by age into subgroups of 18-55, 56-69 and 70-plus years, and about 150, 27 and 61 TCR-sequenced participants, respectively, were included in these subgroups.

Concerning this clone itself: Which antigen it targets is not known. Base qualities are missing; no much larger clone stands one base away.

Points the paper makes about the study in general: The 56-69-year group was small, and its depth increase did not reach significance, likely because of low power. Epitopes outside the regions mutated in the B.1.351 and B.1.1.7 variants were reportedly recognized by nearly half of the unique spike-specific TCRs. Spike-specific TCR breadth and depth rose significantly after two AZD1222 doses compared with day 0 and with MenACWY recipients. Because no samples from the day 14 peak response were available, repertoires could be characterized only after the peak T cell response. Participants were mostly white British, with more females than males. The authors suggested clonal diversity may have been underestimated. The whole spike protein was spanned by vaccine-associated CD4 TCRs, and dominant responses were seen in regions 160-218 and 743-854. Conclusions about previously exposed vaccinees were limited because only six or seven AZD1222 recipients were SARS-CoV-2 seropositive at baseline.

The CDR3 regions of human TCRbeta chains were analyzed by immunosequencing. Per the source publication's procedure: Repertoire TCRs were checked for matches against a reference library of SARS-CoV-2-specific TCRs that had been generated using the MIRA antigen-specificity platform. Breadth was defined as the fraction of unique TCRs that were SARS-CoV-2-associated, and depth was defined as the fraction of total T cells that were SARS-CoV-2-associated. Using the MIRA data, every spike-specific TCR was mapped to the spike region that the TCR reacted to and assigned to either a CD4 or a CD8 class. Log10-transformed breadth and depth values were compared by one-way ANOVA with Sidak's multiple comparisons tests. TCRdb carries this immuneACCESS record with in-frame sequences only. Its versions omit some clonotypes, under half of them owing to an unresolved V gene in the studies checked, with the rest unexplained. D and trimming were read from the DNA, whereas the V and J calls and clone size are those reported in that table. This sample comprises under 200,000 clones, around 87% of them detected only once. Under 3.5% of the sample rests with the top ten.

The sample's time point label is to be understood as: baseline before first vaccination. The treatment or condition label on this specimen signifies: meningococcal conjugate vaccine given as trial control. Vaccinee samples came from UK trials COV001 and COV002, including a single-blind randomized controlled phase 2/3 trial of AZD1222 (ChAdOx1 nCoV-19) in healthy adults. For TCRbeta chain sequencing, PBMC samples were collected from trial participants at day 0 and at day 28 after the second dose. CDR1 is given as SGHTS and CDR2 as YDEGEE, both from the germline V gene. The CDR3 runs 14 amino acids, cysteine and phenylalanine included. The read is trimmed to its CDR3 DNA, 42 bases read in frame from base 1. V is pruned by 2 bases and J by 8 bases, leaving 9 bases of the junction without a gene match.

This TCR derives from an adult in good health. Rearrangement joined TRBV5-8 to TRBJ1-2, with 7 bases in between that match TRBD1. The sample in question was peripheral blood, obtained on day 0 of MenACWY control vaccination. CDR3 protein: CASSFGQAIRGYTF. The DNA sequence reads TGTGCCAGCAGCTTTGGACAGGCCATAAGGGGCTACACCTTC. The reference TRBV5-8 and TRBJ1-2 proteins fill in what lies around the CDR3, so the full variable domain reads EAGVTQSPTHLIKTRGQQATLRCSPISGHTSVYWYQQALGLGLQFLLWYDEGEERNRGNFPPRFSGRQFPNYSSELNVNALELEDSALYLCASSFGQAIRGYTFGSGTRLTVV.